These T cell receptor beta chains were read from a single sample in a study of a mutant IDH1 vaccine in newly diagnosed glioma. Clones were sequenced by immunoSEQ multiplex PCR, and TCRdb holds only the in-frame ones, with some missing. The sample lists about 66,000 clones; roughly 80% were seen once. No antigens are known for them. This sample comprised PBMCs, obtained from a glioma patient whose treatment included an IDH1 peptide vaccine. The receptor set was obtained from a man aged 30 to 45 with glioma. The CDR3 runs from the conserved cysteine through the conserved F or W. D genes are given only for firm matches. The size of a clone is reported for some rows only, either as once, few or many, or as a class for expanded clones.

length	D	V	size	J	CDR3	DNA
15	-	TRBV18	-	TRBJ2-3	CASSPPSRLADTQYF	TGTGCCAGCTCACCACCGAGTCGGTTAGCAGATACGCAGTATTTT
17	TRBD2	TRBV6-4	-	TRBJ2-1	CASSPAPGLAGNTEQFF	TGTGCCAGCAGCCCCGCACCGGGACTAGCGGGAAATACTGAGCAGTTCTTC
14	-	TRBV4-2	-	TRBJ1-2	CASSQEVLIHGYTF	TGTGCCAGCAGCCAAGAAGTCCTCATCCATGGCTACACCTTC
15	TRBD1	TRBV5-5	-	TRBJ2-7	CASSRGGLSSYEQYF	TGTGCCAGCAGCAGAGGGGGCCTGAGCTCCTACGAGCAGTACTTC
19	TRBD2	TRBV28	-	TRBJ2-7	CASSHLLGTSGRSSYEQYF	TGTGCCAGCAGTCACCTTTTGGGGACTAGCGGAAGGAGCTCCTACGAGCAGTACTTC
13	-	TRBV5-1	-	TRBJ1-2	CASSLMGSYGYTF	TGCGCCAGCAGCTTAATGGGGAGCTATGGCTACACCTTC
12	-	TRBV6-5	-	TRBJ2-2	CASSYGAGELFF	TGTGCCAGCAGTTACGGTGCCGGGGAGCTGTTTTTT
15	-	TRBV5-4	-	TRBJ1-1	CASSLVEQMNTEAFF	TGTGCCAGCAGCTTGGTAGAGCAGATGAACACTGAAGCTTTCTTT
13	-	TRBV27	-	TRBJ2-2	CATGWTTTGELFF	TGTGCCACCGGTTGGACAACAACCGGGGAGCTGTTTTTT
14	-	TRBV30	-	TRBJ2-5	CAWSVPPFGETQYF	TGTGCCTGGAGTGTACCCCCTTTCGGGGAGACCCAGTACTTC
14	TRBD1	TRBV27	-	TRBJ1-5	CASASTGGNQPQHF	TGTGCCAGCGCGTCGACAGGGGGCAATCAGCCCCAGCATTTT
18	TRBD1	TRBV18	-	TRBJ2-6	CASSTEGQWSSGANVLTF	TGTGCCAGCTCAACCGAGGGACAGTGGAGCTCTGGGGCCAACGTCCTGACTTTC
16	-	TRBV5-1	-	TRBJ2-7	CASSLGPSGGGYEQYF	TGCGCCAGCAGCTTGGGCCCTAGCGGAGGGGGATACGAGCAGTACTTC
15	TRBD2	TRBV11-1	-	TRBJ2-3	CASSLVRGGADTQYF	TGTGCCAGCAGCTTAGTACGCGGGGGTGCAGATACGCAGTATTTT
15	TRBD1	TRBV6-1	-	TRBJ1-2	CASNVRTGGHHGYTF	TGTGCCAGCAATGTTAGGACAGGGGGCCATCATGGCTACACCTTC
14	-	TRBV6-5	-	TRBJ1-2	CASSYMGRGDGYTF	TGTGCCAGCAGTTACATGGGGAGGGGCGATGGCTACACCTTC
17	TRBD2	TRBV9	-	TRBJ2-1	CASSVEASGTLYNEQFF	TGTGCCAGCAGCGTAGAGGCTAGCGGGACACTCTACAATGAGCAGTTCTTC
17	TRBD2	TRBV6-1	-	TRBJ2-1	CASSELSTGGLYNEQFF	TGTGCCAGCAGTGAATTATCTACGGGAGGGCTGTACAATGAGCAGTTCTTC
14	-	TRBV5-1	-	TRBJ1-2	CASSLGLDLYGYTF	TGCGCCAGCAGCCTCGGGTTAGACCTCTATGGCTACACCTTC
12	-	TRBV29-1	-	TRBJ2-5	CSVDNQDETQYF	TGCAGCGTTGACAATCAAGATGAGACCCAGTACTTC
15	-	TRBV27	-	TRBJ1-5	CASRHRVGTDQPQHF	TGTGCCAGCCGTCACAGGGTTGGAACGGATCAGCCCCAGCATTTT
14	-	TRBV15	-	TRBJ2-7	CATSLGGLRVEQYF	TGTGCCACCAGTTTGGGAGGATTGAGGGTCGAGCAGTACTTC
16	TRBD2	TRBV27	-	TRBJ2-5	CASSLKGLAEQETQYF	TGTGCCAGCAGTTTGAAGGGACTAGCGGAACAAGAGACCCAGTACTTC
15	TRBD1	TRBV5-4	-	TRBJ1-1	CASSAGADRDTEAFF	TGTGCCAGCAGCGCCGGGGCGGACAGGGACACTGAAGCTTTCTTT
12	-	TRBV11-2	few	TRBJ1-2	CASSLGQWGYTF	TGTGCCAGCAGCTTAGGGCAATGGGGCTACACCTTC
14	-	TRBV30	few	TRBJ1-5	CAWSPGHQGQPQHF	TGTGCCTGGAGTCCGGGACACCAGGGACAGCCCCAGCATTTT
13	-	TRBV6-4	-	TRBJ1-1	CASSVEMNTEAFF	TGTGCCAGCAGTGTAGAAATGAACACTGAAGCTTTCTTT
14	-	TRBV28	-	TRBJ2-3	CASSQGGTTDTQYF	TGTGCCAGCAGCCAAGGGGGGACCACAGATACGCAGTATTTT